This paragraph covers one T cell receptor beta chain sequence. Per the original methods: Amplification of reference gene primers provided the estimated nucleated cell counts. Only in-frame clones appear in the TCRdb table, and some are missing; sequencing was by immunoSEQ multiplex PCR. The V and J calls and clone size were taken over from that table, and D and trimming were inferred from the DNA. The data show tens of thousands of clones, more than 80% seen once. This sample is part of a study of blood T cell repertoires in COVID-19. Overall study: Samples of COVID-19 (acute and convalescent) were obtained from the United States, Italy and Spain. In each case, the material was cDNA or gDNA derived from T cells, B-cell-depleted T cells, or PBMCs.

This CDR3 region has 12 residues. Germline V gene data show CDR1 as SGDLS and CDR2 as YYNGEE. The V and J ends lost 0 bases and 7 bases respectively, with 4 bases between them. The rearrangement joins TRBV9 to TRBJ2-2, with D unresolved. The sequenced material came from peripheral blood. The TCR sequence derives from a human donor in a cohort sampled during active COVID-19. The CDR3 protein is CASSVGYGELFF. DNA for the CDR3: TGTGCCAGCAGCGTAGGCTACGGGGAGCTGTTTTTT.